This TCR beta chain emerged from a study of blood T cell repertoires in COVID-19. As for the study in general: Both acute and convalescent COVID-19 samples were obtained from the United States, Italy and Spain. PBMCs, B-cell-depleted T cells, or T cells provided the cDNA or gDNA that made up the material.

Looked up from germline, CDR1 is ENHRY and CDR2 is SYGVKD. V lost 6 bases and J lost 2; bases outside the gene matches: 5. The CDR3 totals 14 residues. Methods used by the authors: Estimates of nucleated cell counts were drawn from the amplification of reference gene primers. The method was immunoSEQ multiplex PCR; TCRdb's version includes in-frame clones alone and lacks a portion of them. The V and J calls and clone size are taken from that table; D and trimming were inferred from the DNA. The data show 380,000 or so clones, 80% to 90% seen once. Sequenced input: peripheral blood. The genes are TRBV10-3 and TRBJ1-2, with TRBD1 matching 8 bases. This sequence was found in a man aged 40-50 years with acute or convalescent COVID-19. The CDR3 DNA follows: TGTGCCATCAGCAGCGGACAGGGAAACTATGGCTACACCTTC. It encodes CAISSGQGNYGYTF.